This T cell receptor (beta chain) was identified in a study of cytomegalovirus exposure and HLA in healthy donors. Whole-study findings and limits: Reportedly, TCR beta sequences accurately predicted HLA-A and HLA-B alleles in most subjects. Analyzed later, association rates of TCRs varied across HLA loci, with DRB1 most and HLA-C fewest.

V dropped 3 bases and J dropped 8; count of bases not matched to a gene: 7. The germline V gene has CDR1 KGHSH and CDR2 LQKENI. The length of the CDR3 is 14 residues. PCR involved 60 Vbeta and 13 Jbeta primers. The repertoire was sequenced with immunoSEQ multiplex PCR; TCRdb's copy has only in-frame clones and lacks some. The table has 150,000 to 200,000 clones, around 75% seen once; the top ten hold just under 5%. To note about this clone: Its matching antigen is unknown.

The material sequenced was PBMCs. This TCR was sampled from a male donor in good health and CMV-seronegative. The V gene is TRBV18, the J gene TRBJ1-2; 9 positions match TRBD1. CDR3 DNA sequence: TGTGCCAGCTCACCCGGGACAGGGACGTGGGGCTACACCTTC. The encoded protein is CASSPGTGTWGYTF.